Given below is one TCR beta chain in context. A library of TCRbeta sequences, prepared with unique molecular identifiers, was generated. TCRdb re-called the PCR reads through MiXCR, storing one row per CDR3 protein. The table has a few hundred thousand distinct CDR3 sequences, around a tenth seen once. This entry comes from a study of T-cell reconstitution after alpha-beta-depleted transplantation in children. Sequences were derived from PBMCs from the stem cell graft donor, sampled from the stem cell graft. The clonotype comes from a human donor who donated a stem cell graft to a child with acute lymphoblastic leukemia.

In nucleotides, the CDR3 is TGTGCCAGCAGCGTAGGAGTGCATGAGCAGTTCTTC. This sequence encodes CASSVGVHEQFF. The rearrangement links TRBV9 to TRBJ2-1; D is uncertain. The CDR3 consists of 12 residues. The V end was cut by 0 bases, the J end by 8 bases, with 6 bases between. The germline CDR1 and CDR2 sequences are SGDLS and YYNGEE.